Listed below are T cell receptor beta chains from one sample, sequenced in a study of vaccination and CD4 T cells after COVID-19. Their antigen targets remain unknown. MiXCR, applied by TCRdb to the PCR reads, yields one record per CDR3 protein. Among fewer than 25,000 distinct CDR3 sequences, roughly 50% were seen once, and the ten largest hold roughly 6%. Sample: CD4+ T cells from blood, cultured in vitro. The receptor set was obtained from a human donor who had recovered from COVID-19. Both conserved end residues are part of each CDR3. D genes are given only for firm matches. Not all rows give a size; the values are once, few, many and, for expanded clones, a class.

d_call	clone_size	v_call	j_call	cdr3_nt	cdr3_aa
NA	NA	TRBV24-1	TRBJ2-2	TGTGCCACCAGTGGGGCAGGGAGGTTTACCGGGGAGCTGTTTTTT	CATSGAGRFTGELFF
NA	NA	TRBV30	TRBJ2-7	TGTGCCTGGAGCTTTAATCGGTACGAGCAGTACTTC	CAWSFNRYEQYF
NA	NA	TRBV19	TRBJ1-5	TGTGCCAGTACCCCGGGACATACTTATAGCAATCAGCCCCAGCATTTT	CASTPGHTYSNQPQHF
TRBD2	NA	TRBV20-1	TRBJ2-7	TGCAGTGCTAGAGATGGGGGGACTAGCGGGATTTACGAGCAGTACTTC	CSARDGGTSGIYEQYF
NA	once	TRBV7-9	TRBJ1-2	TGTGCCAGCAGCCGCGGGACGGGGGGATTGGGTAGCTACACCTTC	CASSRGTGGLGSYTF
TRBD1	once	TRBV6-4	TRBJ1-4	TGTGCCAGCAGTCTTCCGGGACAGGTTAATGAAAAACTGTTTTTT	CASSLPGQVNEKLFF
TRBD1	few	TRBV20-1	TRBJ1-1	TGCAGTGCTGTGGACGGTCAGGGGGCGGGGAACACTGAAGCTTTCTTT	CSAVDGQGAGNTEAFF
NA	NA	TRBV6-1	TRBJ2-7	TGTGCCAGCAGTGAAGTGAGGGGGAGCTCCTACGAGCAGTACTTC	CASSEVRGSSYEQYF
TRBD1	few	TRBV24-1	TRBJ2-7	TGTGCCACCAGTCCTACAGGGGCGCAGGGGACCTACGAGCAGTACTTC	CATSPTGAQGTYEQYF
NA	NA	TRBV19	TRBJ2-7	TGTGCCAGTAGCCCTGGCCACAAAACCTACGAGCAGTACTTC	CASSPGHKTYEQYF
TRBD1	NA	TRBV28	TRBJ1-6	TGTGCCAGCAGTTGGGGAACAGGGGGCGCCTATAATTCACCCCTCCACTTT	CASSWGTGGAYNSPLHF
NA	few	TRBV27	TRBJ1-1	TGTGCCAGCACCCCCTTCCCAGGGGTACGGACTGAAGCTTTCTTT	CASTPFPGVRTEAFF
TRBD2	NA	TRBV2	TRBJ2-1	TGTGCCAGCAGACCGGGACTAGAGGGTTATGAGCAGTTCTTC	CASRPGLEGYEQFF
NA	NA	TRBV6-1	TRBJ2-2	TGTGCCAGCAGTCATCAAGGGGATACCGGGGAGCTGTTTTTT	CASSHQGDTGELFF
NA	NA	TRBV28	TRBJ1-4	TGTGCCAGCGGTCAACGGAATGAAAAACTGTTTTTT	CASGQRNEKLFF
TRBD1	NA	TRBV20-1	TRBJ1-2	TGCAGTGCCTTGGCCGGGACAGGGGCTTACGGCTACACCTTC	CSALAGTGAYGYTF